Described below is a single TCR beta chain sequence and its context. Its matching antigen is unknown. Germline assignment: CDR1 KGHSH and CDR2 LQKENI. The length of the CDR3 is 13 residues. V was pared by 5 bases and J by 4 bases, with 4 bases of the junction left unmatched. This record belongs to a study of cytomegalovirus exposure and HLA in healthy donors. General study findings and limits: Most observed TCR sequences were rare, whereas some public TCRs were detected in many donors.

Generated by immunoSEQ multiplex PCR, the TCRdb table keeps only in-frame clones and is missing some. The sample yields 100,000 to 120,000 clones, more than 85% seen once. The chain is built from TRBV18 and TRBJ2-5; 7 positions agree with TRBD2. The clonotype comes from a young woman in good health and CMV-seropositive. Sequences were obtained from PBMCs. The CDR3 protein is CASSKAGSETQYF. For the CDR3, the DNA is TGTGCCAGCTCAAAAGCGGGATCAGAGACCCAGTACTTC.